The 2 T cell receptor beta chains given below trace back to one sample, sequenced in a study of blood T cell repertoires in COVID-19. Clones were sequenced by immunoSEQ multiplex PCR, and TCRdb holds only the in-frame ones, with some missing. Among 75,000 to 95,000 clones listed, roughly 90% were seen once. Sequencing was performed on peripheral blood. All receptors come from a woman older than 75 with acute or convalescent COVID-19.

This rearrangement joins TRBV4-2 to TRBJ2-3; no firm D call. The CDR3 is 17 residues long. V was shortened by 0 bases and J by 3 bases, with 16 bases between the two germline ends. The germline V gene has CDR1 LGHNA and CDR2 YNFKEQ. The CDR3 sequence is CASSQDPPPYTTDTQYF. Written as DNA, the CDR3 is TGTGCCAGCAGCCAAGACCCTCCCCCTTACACGACAGATACGCAGTATTTT.

The chain uses TRBV27 and TRBJ1-2; D ambiguous. This CDR3 comprises 14 residues. Germline CDR1 and CDR2: MNHEY and SMNVEV (reference sequence). V gave up 5 bases and J gave up 1 base, with 11 bases separating them. The CDR3 is CASSKAGVNYGYTF. The CDR3 nucleotides read TGTGCCAGCAGTAAAGCCGGGGTTAACTATGGCTACACCTTC.